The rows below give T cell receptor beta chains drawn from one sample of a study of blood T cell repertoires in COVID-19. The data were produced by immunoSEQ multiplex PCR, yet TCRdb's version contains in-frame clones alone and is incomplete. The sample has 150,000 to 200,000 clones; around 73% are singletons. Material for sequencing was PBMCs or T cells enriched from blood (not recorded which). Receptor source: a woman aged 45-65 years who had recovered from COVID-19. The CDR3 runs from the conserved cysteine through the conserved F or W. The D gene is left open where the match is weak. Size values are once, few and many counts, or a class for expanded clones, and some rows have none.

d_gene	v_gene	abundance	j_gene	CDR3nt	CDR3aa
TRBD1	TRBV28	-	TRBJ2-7	TGTGCCAGCAGTTCACGGGACAGGGCCTACGAGCAGTACTTC	CASSSRDRAYEQYF
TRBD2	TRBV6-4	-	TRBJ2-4	TGTGCCAGCAGTGACTCGACGATGCGGAGACTAGCAAAAGGAAACATTCAGTACTTC	CASSDSTMRRLAKGNIQYF
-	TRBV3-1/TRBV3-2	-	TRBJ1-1	TGTGCCAGCAGCCTACCCGGACAGTCCACTGAAGCTTTCTTT	CASSLPGQSTEAFF
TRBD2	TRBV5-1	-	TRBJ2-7	TGCGCCAGCAGCGGACGGGGACTAGACTACGAGCAGTACTTC	CASSGRGLDYEQYF
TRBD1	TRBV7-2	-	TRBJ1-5	TGTGCCAGCAGCGCAGGGACAGGGGTTAGCAATCAGCCCCAGCATTTT	CASSAGTGVSNQPQHF
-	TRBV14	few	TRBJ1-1	TGTGCCAGCAGCCAACTCGGGCAGGGTGAAGCTTTCTTT	CASSQLGQGEAFF
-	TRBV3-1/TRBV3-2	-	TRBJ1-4	TGTGCCAGCAGCCAAGGCTCTACCCCCGAGGTAAAACTGTTTTTT	CASSQGSTPEVKLFF
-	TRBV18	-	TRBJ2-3	TGTGCCAGCTCACTACTGGCGGGAACCACCACAGATACGCAGTATTTT	CASSLLAGTTTDTQYF
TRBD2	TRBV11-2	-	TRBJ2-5	TGTGCCAGCAACGGCGGGAGTTGGGAGACCCAGTACTTC	CASNGGSWETQYF
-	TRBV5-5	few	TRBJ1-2	TGTGCCAGCAGCTTGGGCCCCGCGGAGGCTAACTATGGCTACACCTTC	CASSLGPAEANYGYTF
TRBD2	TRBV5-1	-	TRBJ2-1	TGCGCCAGCAGCTTGGCCGGAGTCCTTTCTAGCGGGGGAATCTACAATGAGCAGTTCTTC	CASSLAGVLSSGGIYNEQFF
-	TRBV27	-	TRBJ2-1	TGTGCCAGCACCTTGCAGGCGGACATCTACAATGAGCAGTTCTTC	CASTLQADIYNEQFF
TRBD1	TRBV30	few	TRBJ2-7	TGTGCCTGGAGAGGGGGCAGGGGGACGTACGAGCAGTACTTC	CAWRGGRGTYEQYF
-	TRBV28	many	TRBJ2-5	TGTGCCAGCAGTTTATTAAGGAACGGGGAGACCCAGTACTTC	CASSLLRNGETQYF
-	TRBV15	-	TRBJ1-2	TGTGCCACCAGCGCCGGGAGGGATAATGTCGGCTCCGGCTACACCTTC	CATSAGRDNVGSGYTF
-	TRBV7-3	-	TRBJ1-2	TGTGCCAGCAGCTCCGGTCCGGGGAACTATGGCTACACCTTC	CASSSGPGNYGYTF
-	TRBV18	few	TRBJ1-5	TGTGCCAGCTCACCTAGGGACAAAGAGCCCCAGCATTTT	CASSPRDKEPQHF
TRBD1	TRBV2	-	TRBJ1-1	TGTGCCAGCAGTGAACAGGGGGCTATCACTGAAGCTTTCTTT	CASSEQGAITEAFF
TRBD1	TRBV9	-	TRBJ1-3	TGTGCCAGCAGCGACCAGTCGACAGGGCACGGAAACACCATATATTTT	CASSDQSTGHGNTIYF
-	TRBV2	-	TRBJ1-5	TGTGCCAGCAGTGCGAGTACCGTAGTCCAGCATTTT	CASSASTVVQHF
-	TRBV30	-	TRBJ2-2	TGTGCCTGGAGCAACTCGATAGCGGATCACGGGTGGGACACCGGGGAGCTGTTTTTT	CAWSNSIADHGWDTGELFF
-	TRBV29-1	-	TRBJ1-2	TGCAGCGTTGAACCCGACCAAGCGGTCTATGGCTACACCTTC	CSVEPDQAVYGYTF
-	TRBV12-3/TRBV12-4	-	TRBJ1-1	TGTGCCAGCAGTTTCAAGGGGGTACTTGAAGCTTTCTTT	CASSFKGVLEAFF
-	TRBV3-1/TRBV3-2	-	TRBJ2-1	TGTGCCAGCAGCCCCAGCTCCTACAATGAGCAGTTCTTC	CASSPSSYNEQFF
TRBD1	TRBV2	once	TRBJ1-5	TGTGCCAGTAGACAGGGCACCCAGCCCCAGCATTTT	CASRQGTQPQHF
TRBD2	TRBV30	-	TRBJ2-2	TGTGCCTGGAGTGTAACGCTAGCGGGCACCGGGGAGCTGTTTTTT	CAWSVTLAGTGELFF
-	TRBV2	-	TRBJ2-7	TGTGCCAGCGGGGGCCTAGCGGATGCCGAGCAGTACTTC	CASGGLADAEQYF